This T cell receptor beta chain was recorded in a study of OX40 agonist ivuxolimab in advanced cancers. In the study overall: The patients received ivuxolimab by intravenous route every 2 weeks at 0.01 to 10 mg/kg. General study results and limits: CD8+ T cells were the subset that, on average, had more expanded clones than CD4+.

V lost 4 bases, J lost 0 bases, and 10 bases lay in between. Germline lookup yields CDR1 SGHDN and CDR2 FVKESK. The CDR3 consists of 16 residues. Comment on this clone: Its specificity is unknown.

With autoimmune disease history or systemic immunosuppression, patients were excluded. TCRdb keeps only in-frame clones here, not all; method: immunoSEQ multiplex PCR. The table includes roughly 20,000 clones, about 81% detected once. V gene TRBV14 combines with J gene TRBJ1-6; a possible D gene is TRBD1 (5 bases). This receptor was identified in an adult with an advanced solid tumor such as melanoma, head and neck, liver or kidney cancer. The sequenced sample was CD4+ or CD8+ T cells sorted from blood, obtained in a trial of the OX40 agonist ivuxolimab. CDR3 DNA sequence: TGTGCCAGCAGCCTAGACAGAAGCTCCTATAATTCACCCCTCCACTTT. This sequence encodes CASSLDRSSYNSPLHF.